This TCR beta chain was observed in a study of identical twins' blood T cells. Study background: About six alpha and six beta libraries together yielded 54 million or so reads. Study-level points and caveats: Shared CDR3 clonotype counts between two donors mainly tracked the product of their cloneset sizes, twins included. Abundant TCRbeta CDR3s overlapped more between twins than with unrelated donors.

Likely shared infections and vaccines: all three twin pairs were reared together. Note on this clonotype: Its antigen remains unknown.

TCRdb reprocessed the 5' RACE reads with MiXCR, giving one entry per CDR3 protein. The sample holds around 380,000 distinct CDR3 sequences, over 25% seen once. After removal of 8 bases from V and 3 bases from J, the junction contained 5 bases not matched to a gene. The CDR3 runs to 12 residues. CDR1 and CDR2 (germline): SQVTM, ANQGSEA. This receptor was taken from a woman between 18 and 55 years old in good health. Input material: PBMCs. The chain couples TRBV29-1 to TRBJ1-2; 8 nucleotides line up with TRBD1. The CDR3, as DNA: TGCAGCACCAGGGGGCTCGACTATGGCTACACCTTC. As protein: CSTRGLDYGYTF.